Listed below are T cell receptor beta chains from one sample, sequenced in a study of regulatory T cells in long-lasting Graves disease. In TCRdb, the multiplex PCR reads were re-called with MiXCR into one record per CDR3 protein. The sample carries about 560,000 distinct CDR3 sequences, 16% recorded once. The data also belong to a second study, concerning T cells in Graves' hyperthyroidism and ophthalmopathy.

This sample comprised peripheral blood mononuclear cells (PBMCs), obtained at new diagnosis, from a patient treated with antithyroid drugs. The source is a man younger than 35 with Graves disease. Both conserved end residues are part of each CDR3. D genes are given only for firm matches. Rows may omit the clone size; those that give it use once, few, many or a size class.

d_call,j_call,v_call,cdr3_length,clone_size,cdr3_nt,cdr3_aa
TRBD1,TRBJ1-4,TRBV20-1,15,NA,TGCAGTGCCAGGACGAGGGACAGCAATAATGAAAAACTGTTTTTT,CSARTRDSNNEKLFF
NA,TRBJ2-2,TRBV12-3/TRBV12-4,13,few,TGTGCCAGCAGCCAGAAATTCACCGGGGAGCTGTTTTTT,CASSQKFTGELFF
TRBD2,TRBJ2-1,TRBV7-6,16,many,TGTGCCAGCGCTGAAGGGCGGGAGGTGTCCTACAATGAGCAGTTCTTC,CASAEGREVSYNEQFF
NA,TRBJ2-5,TRBV10-3,14,many,TGTGCCACCCGCGGTGTCGCCTCGGAAGAGACCCAGTACTTC,CATRGVASEETQYF
NA,TRBJ2-6,TRBV25-1,15,NA,TGTGCCAGCAGTGCAGGCTACTCTGGGGCCAACGTCCTGACTTTC,CASSAGYSGANVLTF
TRBD1,TRBJ1-1,TRBV20-1,15,once,TGCAGTGCCATCCGGGACAGGCAGATGAACACTGAAGCTTTCTTT,CSAIRDRQMNTEAFF
NA,TRBJ2-1,TRBV4-1,13,NA,TGCGCCAGCAGCCGCCAAGGCGCGGGTGAGCAGTTCTTC,CASSRQGAGEQFF
TRBD1,TRBJ2-1,TRBV7-9,15,many,TGTGCCAGCAGCTTCTCGACAGGGCTCTACAATGAGCAGTTCTTC,CASSFSTGLYNEQFF
NA,TRBJ1-2,TRBV11-2,16,many,TGTGCCAGCAGCCATGTGGGAGCAGATTGGTATGGTGGCTACACCTTC,CASSHVGADWYGGYTF
NA,TRBJ1-1,TRBV5-4,14,few,TGTGCCAGCACCGGGCGGGGGTTAGGTACTGAAGCTTTCTTT,CASTGRGLGTEAFF
TRBD2,TRBJ2-2,TRBV3-1,15,NA,TGTGCCAGCACTACTAGCGGGAGGGCCGGCGGGGAGCTGTTTTTT,CASTTSGRAGGELFF
NA,TRBJ2-5,TRBV6-2/TRBV6-3,14,NA,TGTGCCAGCAGCCTCCTTTACGGGTTGGAGACCCAGTACTTC,CASSLLYGLETQYF
NA,TRBJ1-5,TRBV2,14,many,TGTGCCAGCAGACCCGTATCTAGCAATCAGCCCCAGCATTTT,CASRPVSSNQPQHF
NA,TRBJ1-2,TRBV10-3,9,NA,TGTGCCGTCGGGAGCGGCGGCACCTTC,CAVGSGGTF
TRBD1,TRBJ2-7,TRBV5-6,16,many,TGTGCCAGCAGCTTGAGTCCTGGACAGGGGGCTTACGAGCAGTACTTC,CASSLSPGQGAYEQYF
TRBD2,TRBJ2-7,TRBV2,17,many,TGTGCCAGCCCAGGGACGTCCGGGACTAGCGGCACCTACGAGCAGTACTTC,CASPGTSGTSGTYEQYF
TRBD2,TRBJ2-5,TRBV6-1,16,NA,TGTGCCAGCAGCCGAGACTGGAGCGGGAGAGGGGAGACCCAGTACTTC,CASSRDWSGRGETQYF
NA,TRBJ1-3,TRBV7-2,15,NA,TGTGCCAGCAGCTTGGGGGGTTCTCCTGGAAACACCATATATTTT,CASSLGGSPGNTIYF
NA,TRBJ2-7,TRBV6-9,15,few,TGTGCCAGCAGTTACGAACCCGGCATGAACTACGAGCAGTACTTC,CASSYEPGMNYEQYF
TRBD2,TRBJ2-3,TRBV30,17,few,TGTGCCTGGAGTCGGACTAGCGGGAGTCCTTTCACAGATACGCAGTATTTT,CAWSRTSGSPFTDTQYF
NA,TRBJ2-7,TRBV11-2,13,many,TGTGCCAGCAGCTTAGACAGCCCCTACGAGCAGTACTTC,CASSLDSPYEQYF
TRBD2,TRBJ2-2,TRBV27,14,many,TGTGCCAGCAGTAGCGGGAGATTAACCGGGGAGCTGTTTTTT,CASSSGRLTGELFF
NA,TRBJ2-1,TRBV27,13,NA,TGTGCCAGCAGACTACAGGGAAGGAATGAGCAGTTCTTC,CASRLQGRNEQFF
TRBD2,TRBJ2-3,TRBV5-1,14,many,TGCGCCAGCAGCCTCGGGAGGGCCGAAGATACGCAGTATTTT,CASSLGRAEDTQYF
NA,TRBJ2-7,TRBV6-5,12,many,TGTGCCAGCAGTTACGTATGGGGCGAGCAGTACTTC,CASSYVWGEQYF
NA,TRBJ1-1,TRBV30,14,many,TGTGCCTGGAACTTGGGACGGCGGGAGGCCGAAGCTTTCTTT,CAWNLGRREAEAFF
TRBD2,TRBJ2-7,TRBV3-1,14,NA,TGTGCCAGCAGCCCGGGGACTAGCCCCCGCGAGCAGTACTTC,CASSPGTSPREQYF
NA,TRBJ2-3,TRBV13,12,many,TGTGCCAGCAGCAGCCGCACAGATACGCAGTATTTT,CASSSRTDTQYF
NA,TRBJ2-2,TRBV12-3/TRBV12-4,14,few,TGTGCCAGCAGCCTCCGGGGACCCACCGGGGAGCTGTTTTTT,CASSLRGPTGELFF
NA,TRBJ1-5,TRBV20-1,12,NA,TGCAGTGCTAGAGGAGGGGATCAGCCCCAGCATTTT,CSARGGDQPQHF
NA,TRBJ2-7,TRBV6-2/TRBV6-3,14,many,TGTGCCAGCAGTTATACGGACTTGGACTACGAGCAGTACTTC,CASSYTDLDYEQYF
TRBD2,TRBJ2-5,TRBV10-2,16,few,TGCGCCAGCAGTCCCCTAGCGGGAGAGTCGGTAGAGACCCAGTACTTC,CASSPLAGESVETQYF
NA,TRBJ2-3,TRBV20-1,11,many,TGCAGTGCTAGGGAGGGGGCTACGCAGTATTTT,CSAREGATQYF
NA,TRBJ1-1,TRBV30,11,few,TGTGCCTGGAGGTTTGGGACTGAAGCTTTCTTT,CAWRFGTEAFF
TRBD2,TRBJ2-2,TRBV6-1,15,few,TGTGCCAGCAGTCACGGGACTAGCGGCCCCGGGGAGCTGTTTTTT,CASSHGTSGPGELFF
TRBD2,TRBJ2-5,TRBV11-2,17,medium-sized,TGTGCCAGCAGCCTAACTAGCGGGAGGGCCGATCAAGAGACCCAGTACTTC,CASSLTSGRADQETQYF
NA,TRBJ2-1,TRBV30,11,many,TGTGCCTGGAGTGGGGTCAATGAGCAGTTCTTC,CAWSGVNEQFF
TRBD1,TRBJ2-7,TRBV7-8,15,NA,TGTGCCAGCAGCTCAGGGACAGGTGCTACCTACGAGCAGTACTTC,CASSSGTGATYEQYF
NA,TRBJ2-1,TRBV7-3,16,NA,TGTGCCAGCAGCTTAACAGGGGGGAGCTCCTACAATGAGCAGTTCTTC,CASSLTGGSSYNEQFF
NA,TRBJ2-3,TRBV20-1,18,many,TGCAGTGCTAGAGAACGGTCGGTGGGACGGCTTAGCACAGATACGCAGTATTTT,CSARERSVGRLSTDTQYF
NA,TRBJ2-3,TRBV27,13,many,TGTGCCAGCAGTTCACCCCTCACAGATACGCAGTATTTT,CASSSPLTDTQYF
TRBD2,TRBJ2-3,TRBV4-2,17,NA,TGTGCCAGCAGCCCGATACCAGGGCCCGGGAGGCCAGATACGCAGTATTTT,CASSPIPGPGRPDTQYF
NA,TRBJ2-1,TRBV27,12,few,TGTGCCAGCAGTAAAAGCTCGATAGAGCAGTTCTTC,CASSKSSIEQFF
NA,TRBJ1-5,TRBV12-5,18,many,TGTGCTAGTGGTTTGGTATTTGGCGAGCGCAGTCTCCCCCAGCCCCAGCATTTT,CASGLVFGERSLPQPQHF
TRBD1,TRBJ1-4,TRBV6-5,16,NA,TGTGCCAGCAGTTACTCTGCGGACAGGGCAGGTGAAAAACTGTTTTTT,CASSYSADRAGEKLFF
TRBD2,TRBJ2-1,TRBV27,15,few,TGTGCCAGCAACTTGAACGGGGGTAGCGGGACTGGGCAGTTCTTC,CASNLNGGSGTGQFF
NA,TRBJ2-3,TRBV7-8,14,many,TGTGCCAGCAGCTTGGCAGCGTACACAGATACGCAGTATTTT,CASSLAAYTDTQYF
NA,TRBJ2-1,TRBV9,14,many,TGTGCCAGCAGCGCGCCTCATCAGGGGAATGAGCAGTTCTTC,CASSAPHQGNEQFF
NA,TRBJ2-7,TRBV30,11,NA,TGTGCCTCAGAGACAGGCTACGAGCAGTACTTC,CASETGYEQYF
TRBD1,TRBJ2-2,TRBV28,19,many,TGTGCCAGCACCCTCCTAGGGGGCGGACCTGACCCGAACACCGGGGAGCTGTTTTTT,CASTLLGGGPDPNTGELFF
TRBD2,TRBJ2-2,TRBV7-8,16,many,TGTGCCAGCAGACAATACGGGAGGGCCGAGACCGGGGAGCTGTTTTTT,CASRQYGRAETGELFF
TRBD1,TRBJ2-1,TRBV9,16,NA,TGTGCCAGCAGCGTAGGAGTTGGGGACAGGGTTAATGAGCAGTTCTTC,CASSVGVGDRVNEQFF